The 30 T cell receptor beta chains below all came from one sample that was sequenced in a study of PD-1 blockade in classical Hodgkin lymphoma. Libraries were prepared by immunoSEQ multiplex PCR; TCRdb keeps only in-frame clonotypes and omits some of them. The sample comprises more than 12,000 clones, around 88% of which are singletons, and around 27% rests with the top ten. With no exception, relapse followed autologous stem cell transplantation in all patients, and brentuximab vedotin exposure varied. Sequenced material: peripheral blood mononuclear cells (PBMCs), taken before the second cycle of nivolumab. The receptors derive from a human donor with classical Hodgkin lymphoma.

This clone was recorded only once. The J gene is TRBJ1-2, the V gene TRBV5-6; 8 nucleotides agree with TRBD1. V dropped 0 bases and J dropped 8; count of bases not matched to a gene: 3. CDR3 size: 13 residues. Germline lookup yields CDR1 SGHDT and CDR2 YYEEEE. The CDR3 bases are TGTGCCAGCAGCTTGGGCAGGGGGCAGGGCTACACCTTC. Amino acid sequence: CASSLGRGQGYTF.

The V call is TRBV7-9, the J call TRBJ1-3; no clear D gene. Germline-derived CDR1 and CDR2 are SEHNR and FQNEAQ (reference sequence). CDR3 length: 15 amino acids. V gave up 1 base and J gave up 3 bases, with 10 bases separating them. The CDR3 spells CASSLGGHLGNTIYF. The CDR3 DNA reads TGTGCCAGCAGCTTAGGCGGGCACCTTGGAAACACCATATATTTT.

This rearrangement joins TRBV2 to TRBJ2-7, with D maybe TRBD2 (6 bases). Germline CDR1 SNHLY, CDR2 FYNNEI. CDR3 length: 15 amino acids. V was trimmed by 3 bases and J by 0 bases, leaving 12 bases between them. CDR3 coding DNA: TGTGCCAGCAGTGACCCGGGACTGGCCTCCTACGAGCAGTACTTC. This translates into CASSDPGLASYEQYF.

J is TRBJ1-2 and V is TRBV5-6, with D uncertain. Trimming took off 0 bases at V and 2 bases at J, with 14 bases between the two ends. The CDR3 spans 16 residues. Germline values: CDR1 SGHDT, CDR2 YYEEEE. CDR3 nucleotide sequence: TGTGCCAGCAGCTTGGTGACCTCGAGGCGAAACTATGGCTACACCTTC. It codes for CASSLVTSRRNYGYTF.

V and J are TRBV7-9 and TRBJ2-7, with TRBD1 identical over 7 bases. There are 16 residues in the CDR3. Germline V gene sequence: CDR1 SEHNR, CDR2 FQNEAQ (reference sequence). V was clipped by 5 bases and J by 4 bases; unmatched bases: 14. The CDR3 sequence is CASSPKPGQKLYEQYF. CDR3 bases: TGTGCCAGCAGCCCAAAACCGGGACAGAAACTTTACGAGCAGTACTTC.

The chain is built from TRBV5-1 and TRBJ1-2, with unresolved D. With 0 bases removed from V and 5 bases from J, the gap between germline ends came to 11 bases. Germline CDR1 is SGHRS and CDR2 is YFSETQ. The CDR3 sequence is 14 residues long. The DNA of the CDR3 is TGCGCCAGCAGCTTGGCTACACCGGAATATGGCTACACCTTC. Its translation: CASSLATPEYGYTF.

The chain combines TRBV7-9 with TRBJ2-1; tentative D call: TRBD2 (5 bases). Germline V lookup: CDR1 SEHNR, CDR2 FQNEAQ (reference sequence). V lost 3 bases, J lost 4 bases, and 10 bases lay in between. The CDR3 runs to 14 residues. CDR3 in DNA: TGTGCCAGCAGCTTCTCGACGGGATACAATGAGCAGTTCTTC. Protein: CASSFSTGYNEQFF.

CDR3 bases: TGCGCCAGCCGCTGGGACGGTATGTACCAAGAGACCCAGTACTTC. Its translation: CASRWDGMYQETQYF. The V and J genes are TRBV5-1 and TRBJ2-5; either TRBD1 or TRBD2 may supply D (5 bases each). Trimming cost V 7 bases and J 0 bases, with 16 bases left between them. Germline CDR1 reads SGHRS; CDR2 reads YFSETQ. The CDR3 runs to 15 residues.

The chain joins TRBV12-5 to TRBJ1-1; D remains unclear. Trimming removed 7 bases from V and 6 bases from J, with 9 bases in between. Germline lookup yields CDR1 LGHNT and CDR2 FRNRAP. The CDR3 contains 11 residues. CDR3 amino acids: CASALSSEAFF. The CDR3 bases are TGTGCTAGTGCCCTAAGCTCTGAAGCTTTCTTT.

This clone was picked up a small number of times. The chain carries TRBV6-4 and TRBJ1-1, with unresolved D. The V gene lost 6 bases and the J gene lost 3 bases, with 11 bases spanning the gap. The CDR3 spans 13 residues. CDR1 is MRHNA and CDR2 is SNTAGT in the germline V gene. The chain's CDR3 is CASSASWDTEAFF. CDR3 in DNA: TGTGCCAGCAGCGCGTCATGGGACACTGAAGCTTTCTTT.

V is TRBV12-5 and J is TRBJ2-5; maybe TRBD1 (5 bases). Trimming removed 4 bases from V and 9 bases from J, with 15 bases in between. The germline V gene has CDR1 LGHNT and CDR2 FRNRAP. The length of the CDR3 is 13 residues. The CDR3 loop is CASGWRLQGAQYF. CDR3 bases: TGTGCTAGTGGTTGGCGCCTTCAGGGTGCCCAGTACTTC. The full variable domain, with the rest looked up from reference TRBV12-5 and TRBJ2-5, is DARVTQTPRHKVTEMGQEVTMRCQPILGHNTVFWYRQTMMQGLELLAYFRNRAPLDDSGMPKDRFSAEMPDATLATLKIQPSEPRDSAVYFCASGWRLQGAQYFGPGTRLLVL.

The chain is built from TRBV19 and TRBJ1-5; no definite D call. V dropped 3 bases and J dropped 3 bases, with 12 bases sitting between them. CDR3 length equals 15 residues. In germline, CDR1 is LNHDA, CDR2 SQIVND (reference sequence). In DNA, the CDR3 is TGTGCCAGTAGTATTCTCGAGAGATACAATCAGCCCCAGCATTTT. Protein sequence: CASSILERYNQPQHF.

This clone was seen just once. The chain combines TRBV6-5 with TRBJ2-7; 13 bases align to TRBD2. The CDR3 spans 15 residues. The J segment lost 4 bases and the V segment lost 2 bases, leaving 2 bases of the junction unmatched. From germline, CDR1 is MNHEY and CDR2 SVGAGI. The CDR3 is CASSYTSGGGYEQYF. The CDR3 DNA sequence: TGTGCCAGCAGTTACACTAGCGGGGGGGGGTACGAGCAGTACTTC.

The gene calls are TRBV7-3 and TRBJ2-2; perhaps TRBD2 as D (6 bases). Germline loops: CDR1 SGHTA, CDR2 FQGTGA. V was shortened by 3 bases and J by 5 bases, with 16 bases between the two germline ends. This CDR3 region has 16 residues. CDR3 amino acids: CASSLGIGGVTGELFF. CDR3 DNA: TGTGCCAGCAGCTTGGGGATCGGAGGGGTGACCGGGGAGCTGTTTTTT.

This clone was picked up one time. This specimen includes other DNA sequences encoding the same CDR3. This chain joins TRBV7-3 and TRBJ2-6; D is uncertain. Germline values: CDR1 SGHTA, CDR2 FQGTGA. V was pared by 5 bases and J by 5 bases, with 19 bases between. The CDR3 covers 17 residues. The CDR3 reads CASSELRLQSRANVLTF. The CDR3 bases are TGTGCCAGCAGCGAACTGCGCTTACAAAGTCGGGCCAACGTCCTGACTTTC.

This clone was counted a single time. CDR3 amino acids: CASSAKLGSRGYTF. CDR3 nucleotides: TGTGCCAGCAGCGCAAAACTAGGGTCCCGTGGCTACACCTTC. V gene TRBV9 combines with J gene TRBJ1-2; D uncertain. The CDR3 is made up of 14 amino acids. Deletions cut 3 bases from V and 7 bases from J, with 16 bases between. Germline V gene lookup returns CDR1 SGDLS and CDR2 YYNGEE.

A single count supports this clone. The chain uses TRBV19 and TRBJ2-2; the match to TRBD1 covers 7 bases. J gave up 6 bases and V 6 bases, and 13 bases lay outside the gene matches. The length of the CDR3 is 16 residues. Germline V lookup: CDR1 LNHDA, CDR2 SQIVND (reference sequence). The CDR3 nucleotides are TGTGCCAGTAGGATTCCGGGACAGCCTTTCGCCGGGGAGCTGTTTTTT. It encodes CASRIPGQPFAGELFF.

The V and J genes are TRBV7-8 and TRBJ2-1, with TRBD2 matching 8 bases. Unmatched junction bases numbered 22, after V lost 3 bases and J lost 6 bases. This CDR3 has 20 amino acids. Germline V gene sequence: CDR1 SGHVS, CDR2 FQNEAQ. This chain's CDR3 is CASSLVRSPQRGKIGNEQFF. In DNA form, the CDR3 reads TGTGCCAGCAGCTTGGTTCGCAGCCCGCAGCGGGGGAAAATTGGCAATGAGCAGTTCTTC.

This clone has only one observation. The rearrangement uses TRBV4-1 and TRBJ2-5; TRBD1 agrees at 7 bases. The germline V gene has CDR1 MGHRA and CDR2 YSYEKL. This CDR3 spans 15 amino acids. Unmatched junction bases numbered 4, after V lost 0 bases and J lost 3 bases. CDR3 amino acids: CASSQEWQGEETQYF. The CDR3 DNA is TGCGCCAGCAGCCAAGAGTGGCAGGGGGAAGAGACCCAGTACTTC.

The chain links TRBV5-4 to TRBJ2-2; maybe TRBD2 (7 bases). Germline lookup yields CDR1 SGHNT and CDR2 YYREEE (reference sequence). Trimming removed 0 bases at V and 5 bases at J, with 17 bases between. This CDR3 spans 17 amino acids. The CDR3 DNA reads TGTGCCAGCAGCTTGGCCGAGGGTAGGGGGGGTACCGGGGAGCTGTTTTTT. Residues: CASSLAEGRGGTGELFF.

The chain uses TRBV7-2 and TRBJ1-6; no firm D call. The CDR3 covers 15 residues. The V and J ends lost 4 bases and 0 bases respectively, with 7 bases between them. Germline values: CDR1 SGHTA, CDR2 FQGNSA. CDR3 bases: TGTGCCAGCAGCTCGCAGAGCTCCTATAATTCACCCCTCCACTTT. Translated: CASSSQSSYNSPLHF.

The chain employs TRBV29-1 and TRBJ2-3; TRBD1 aligns across 9 bases. The CDR3 is made up of 15 amino acids. The V gene's germline CDR1 is SQVTM and CDR2 ANQGSEA. V lost 6 bases, J lost 2 bases, and 9 bases stayed unmatched. This chain's CDR3 is CSVIGQGTPTDTQYF. The CDR3, as DNA: TGCAGCGTCATAGGACAGGGGACTCCCACAGATACGCAGTATTTT.

The sample holds one count of this clone. The genes are TRBV28 and TRBJ1-1; D remains unclear. Germline loops: CDR1 MDHEN, CDR2 SYDVKM. The germline V and J ends were trimmed by 5 bases and 4 bases, with 14 bases remaining between them. The length of the CDR3 is 14 residues. CDR3 in amino acids: CASSPPSLGTEAFF. The CDR3 nucleotides are TGTGCCAGCAGTCCCCCATCCTTGGGCACTGAAGCTTTCTTT.

The chain employs TRBV9 and TRBJ2-2; D call uncertain. The V gene's germline CDR1 is SGDLS and CDR2 YYNGEE. The CDR3 is 16 amino acids. Trimming pared 0 bases from V and 4 bases from J, leaving 13 bases between. This CDR3 is CASSVDPRLVTGELFF. Here the CDR3 DNA reads TGTGCCAGCAGCGTAGACCCCCGCCTAGTCACCGGGGAGCTGTTTTTT.

The chain employs TRBV29-1 and TRBJ2-1; the D call may be TRBD1 or TRBD2 (5 bases each). Per germline, CDR1 SQVTM and CDR2 ANQGSEA. The CDR3 totals 16 residues. V lost 3 bases and J lost 1, with 16 bases in between. DNA for the CDR3: TGCAGCGTTGAGGGTAGGGGAGAGGGTTCCTACAATGAGCAGTTCTTC. Protein sequence: CSVEGRGEGSYNEQFF.

J is TRBJ1-4 and V is TRBV19, with a weak D call TRBD1 (5 bases). The CDR3 consists of 13 residues. Trimming shortened V by 4 bases and J by 7 bases, and 10 bases separated the two germline ends. Germline values: CDR1 LNHDA, CDR2 SQIVND (reference sequence). CDR3 nucleotides: TGTGCCAGTAGTACGCAGGGAGGTGAAAAACTGTTTTTT. Protein sequence: CASSTQGGEKLFF.

This sequence joins TRBV19 and TRBJ2-3; D is perhaps TRBD2 (5 bases). CDR1 and CDR2 (germline): LNHDA, SQIVND (reference sequence). Trimming took off 3 bases at V and 2 bases at J, with 24 bases between the two ends. The CDR3 is 19 residues long. The CDR3 is CASSIPPGSSTPHTDTQYF. The CDR3 region has the DNA TGTGCCAGTAGTATCCCCCCGGGGAGTAGCACCCCGCACACAGATACGCAGTATTTT.

The V gene is TRBV4-1, the J gene TRBJ1-5; tentative D call: TRBD1 (6 bases). The CDR3 spans 16 residues. CDR1 is MGHRA, CDR2 YSYEKL, per germline. The V end lost 4 bases, the J end lost 8 bases, and 21 bases lay between the germline ends. CDR3 sequence (DNA): TGCGCCAGCAGCCGCGGGCTTGGGGGGCGATTTGAGCCCCAGCATTTT. Its translation is CASSRGLGGRFEPQHF.

The chain employs TRBV7-2 and TRBJ1-3; no clear D gene. Germline CDR1 SGHTA, CDR2 FQGNSA. The CDR3 covers 14 residues. Trimming shortened V by 5 bases and J by 2 bases, and 10 bases separated the two germline ends. The chain's CDR3 is CASSPKGPGNTIYF. The CDR3 nucleotides are TGTGCCAGCAGCCCTAAAGGGCCTGGAAACACCATATATTTT.

This clone was observed a few times. V is TRBV4-1 and J is TRBJ2-1; tentatively, D is TRBD2 (6 bases). The CDR3 sequence is 16 residues long. The ends were cut back, 1 base at V and 4 bases at J, with 14 bases in the middle. Germline values: CDR1 MGHRA, CDR2 YSYEKL. Here the CDR3 DNA reads TGCGCCAGCAGCCAAGGGCTAGCGACCATGTACAATGAGCAGTTCTTC. Protein product: CASSQGLATMYNEQFF.